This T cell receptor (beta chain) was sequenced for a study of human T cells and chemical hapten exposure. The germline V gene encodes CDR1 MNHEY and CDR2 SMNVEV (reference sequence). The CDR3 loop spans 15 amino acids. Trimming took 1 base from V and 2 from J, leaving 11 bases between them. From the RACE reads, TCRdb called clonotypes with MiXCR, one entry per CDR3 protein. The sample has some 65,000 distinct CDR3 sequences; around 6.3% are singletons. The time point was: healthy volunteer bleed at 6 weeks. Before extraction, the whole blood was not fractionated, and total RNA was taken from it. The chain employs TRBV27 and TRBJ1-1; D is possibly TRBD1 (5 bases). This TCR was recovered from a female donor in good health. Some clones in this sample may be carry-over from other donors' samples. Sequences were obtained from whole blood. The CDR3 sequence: CASSLWGGRNTEAFF. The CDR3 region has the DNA TGTGCCAGCAGTTTATGGGGGGGACGAAACACTGAAGCTTTCTTT.